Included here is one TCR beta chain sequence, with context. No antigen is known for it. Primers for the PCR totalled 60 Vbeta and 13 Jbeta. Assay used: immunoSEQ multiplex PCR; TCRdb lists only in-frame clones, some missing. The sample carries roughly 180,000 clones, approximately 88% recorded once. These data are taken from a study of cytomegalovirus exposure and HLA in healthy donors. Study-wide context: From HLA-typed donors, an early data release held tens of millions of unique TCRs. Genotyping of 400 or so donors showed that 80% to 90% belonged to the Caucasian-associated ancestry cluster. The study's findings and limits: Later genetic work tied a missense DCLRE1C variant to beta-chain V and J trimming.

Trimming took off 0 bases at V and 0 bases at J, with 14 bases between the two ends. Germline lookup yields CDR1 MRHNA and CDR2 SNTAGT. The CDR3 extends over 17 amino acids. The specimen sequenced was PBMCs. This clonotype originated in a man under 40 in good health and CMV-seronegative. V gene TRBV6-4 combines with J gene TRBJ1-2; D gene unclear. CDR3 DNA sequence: TGTGCCAGCAGTGACTCTCCCGCGGGTATTCCTAACTATGGCTACACCTTC. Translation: CASSDSPAGIPNYGYTF.